The 31 T cell receptor beta chains in this list originate from one sample, sequenced in a study of T cells in Graves' hyperthyroidism and ophthalmopathy. Template material for amplifying TCR beta CDR3 regions consisted of RNA transcripts. The HTBI primer set was used in a first-round RT-PCR of the TCR CDR3. Via MiXCR, TCRdb re-called the multiplex PCR reads, giving one row per CDR3 protein. In the table there are 300,000 to 500,000 distinct CDR3 sequences, around 15% of which are singletons. Sequencing used blood. The source of these receptors is a man aged 45 to 65 with Graves' ophthalmopathy.

A word on this clonotype: This clone may be a read error of a much larger clone one base away. The rearrangement links TRBV12-3 or TRBV12-4 to TRBJ2-1; D possibly corresponds to TRBD1 (6 bases). CDR3 size: 13 residues. CDR3 DNA: TGTGCCAACAGTGTCCTACAGGGCGATGAGCAGTTCTTC. Translating gives CANSVLQGDEQFF.

The table lists this clonotype with many counts. The chain joins TRBV6-1 to TRBJ2-7; the D gene is possibly TRBD2 (6 bases). The CDR3 totals 15 residues. Germline-derived CDR1 and CDR2 are MNHNS and SASEGT. The germline V and J ends were trimmed by 2 bases and 3 bases, with 14 bases remaining between them. CDR3 coding DNA: TGTGCCAGCAGTGAACTGGGGGGAAACTACTACGAGCAGTACTTC. Amino acid sequence: CASSELGGNYYEQYF.

This chain connects TRBV29-1 to TRBJ2-5; D ambiguous. The CDR3 contains 12 residues. Germline V gene data show CDR1 as SQVTM and CDR2 as ANQGSEA. V gave up 3 bases and J gave up 4 bases, with 9 bases separating them. The CDR3 nucleotides read TGCAGCGTTGATAAGGGTCTAGAGACCCAGTACTTC. This codes for CSVDKGLETQYF. The whole variable domain, filled in from reference TRBV29-1 and TRBJ2-5, reads SAVISQKPSRDICQRGTSLTIQCQVDSQVTMMFWYRQQPGQSLTLIATANQGSEATYESGFVIDKFPISRPNLTFSTLTVSNMSPEDSSIYLCSVDKGLETQYFGPGTRLLVL.

The V call is TRBV5-1, the J call TRBJ2-7; 8 nucleotides agree with TRBD2. V lost 1 base and J lost 5; bases outside the gene matches: 8. The CDR3 length is 15 residues. CDR1 is SGHRS and CDR2 is YFSETQ in the germline V gene. As DNA, the CDR3 is TGCGCCAGCAGCTTGTCGGCTAGCGGGCCGGACGAGCAGTACTTC. As protein: CASSLSASGPDEQYF.

This clonotype was observed many times. The V call is TRBV18, the J call TRBJ2-4; tentatively, D is TRBD1 (6 bases). Looked up from germline, CDR1 is KGHSH and CDR2 is LQKENI. Trimming removed 2 bases from V and 5 bases from J, with 16 bases in between. This CDR3 spans 16 amino acids. CDR3: CASSPEGQMPENIQYF. CDR3 nucleotides: TGTGCCAGCTCACCAGAGGGACAAATGCCAGAAAACATTCAGTACTTC.

This clonotype was recorded at least ten times. This chain joins TRBV7-2 and TRBJ2-7; D gene unclear. Trimming left V 1 base short and J 0 bases short, with 7 bases between. This CDR3 spans 14 amino acids. The germline V gene encodes CDR1 SGHTA and CDR2 FQGNSA. The CDR3 nucleotides are TGTGCCAGCAGCTTAGGGGTAAGCTCCTACGAGCAGTACTTC. Amino acid sequence: CASSLGVSSYEQYF.

Ten or more counts support this clonotype. The chain combines TRBV20-1 with TRBJ2-3, with TRBD2 matching over 7 bases. CDR3 size: 16 residues. CDR1 and CDR2 (germline): DFQATT, SNEGSKA (reference sequence). V was pared by 3 bases and J by 4 bases, with 13 bases of the junction left unmatched. In DNA form, the CDR3 reads TGCAGTGCTAGTCCCAGGGCGGGAGCCTACCCAGATACGCAGTATTTT. Residues: CSASPRAGAYPDTQYF.

This clonotype was counted ten times or more. This rearrangement joins TRBV29-1 to TRBJ2-4, with D unresolved. The V gene's germline CDR1 is SQVTM and CDR2 ANQGSEA. This CDR3 is 11 amino acids long. V was pared by 3 bases and J by 6 bases, with 6 bases between. The CDR3 sequence: CSVEYANIQYF. The CDR3, as DNA: TGCAGCGTTGAGTACGCAAACATTCAGTACTTC.

Details on this clonotype: A much larger clone lies a single base off, so this may be a read error. The J gene is TRBJ1-2, the V gene TRBV7-6; 8 bases are a match to TRBD1. CDR3 length: 15 amino acids. Germline CDR1 reads SGHVS; CDR2 reads FNYEAQ. CDR3: CAGSDQGATNYGYTF. CDR3 nucleotides: TGTGCCGGCAGCGATCAGGGGGCAACTAACTATGGCTACACCTTC.

This clonotype was seen a few times. The V call is TRBV28, the J call TRBJ2-7, with D possibly being TRBD1 (7 bases). The germline V gene has CDR1 MDHEN and CDR2 SYDVKM. The CDR3 covers 13 residues. The V end lost 6 bases, the J end lost 4 bases, and 13 bases lay between the germline ends. CDR3 nucleotide sequence: TGTGCCAGCAGGCGGGACAGACCTTACGAGCAGTACTTC. Amino acids: CASRRDRPYEQYF.

This clonotype was recorded at least ten times. This chain joins TRBV12-3 or TRBV12-4 and TRBJ2-5; perhaps TRBD2 as D (5 bases). V gave up 7 bases and J gave up 5 bases, with 17 bases separating them. This CDR3 comprises 14 residues. The CDR3 DNA reads as TGTGCCAGCACTGAGGGTAGGGTAGTCGAGACCCAGTACTTC. Protein sequence: CASTEGRVVETQYF.

Regarding this clonotype: This may come from a read error, since a much larger clone is one base off. The chain has TRBV18 and TRBJ2-1; no firm D call. CDR1 and CDR2 (germline): KGHSH, LQKENI. The CDR3 sequence is 12 residues long. The CDR3 coding sequence is TGTGCCAGCTCAACCCCCTACAATGAGCAGCTCTTC. Translation gives CASSTPYNEQLF. The full variable domain, with the rest looked up from reference TRBV18 and TRBJ2-1, is NAGVMQNPRHLVRRRGQEARLRCSPMKGHSHVYWYRQLPEEGLKFMVYLQKENIIDESGMPKERFSAEFPKEGPSILRIQQVVRGDSAAYFCASSTPYNEQLFGPGTRLTVL.

This clonotype appeared many times. The V call is TRBV30, the J call TRBJ1-5; D possibly corresponds to TRBD1 (5 bases). This CDR3 contains 13 residues. V was shortened by 3 bases and J by 4 bases, with 10 bases between the two germline ends. The germline CDR1 and CDR2 sequences are GTSNPN and SVGIG (reference sequence). CDR3 DNA: TGTGCCTGGAGCGGACAATGGAATCAGCCCCAGCATTTT. Protein sequence: CAWSGQWNQPQHF.

This chain connects TRBV7-3 to TRBJ2-7, with TRBD1 matching over 7 bases. Germline-derived CDR1 and CDR2 are SGHTA and FQGTGA. This CDR3 is 15 amino acids long. Trimming removed 2 bases from V and 1 base from J; junction bases left unmatched: 5. The CDR3 nucleotides read TGTGCCAGCAGCTTATATCCAGGGGGTTCCTACGAGCAGTACTTC. This sequence encodes CASSLYPGGSYEQYF.

This clonotype has a count of ten or more. The chain recombines TRBV20-1 with TRBJ2-2, with D possibly being TRBD1 (7 bases). The CDR3 totals 15 residues. Deletions cut 5 bases from V and 3 bases from J, with 16 bases between. Germline lookup yields CDR1 DFQATT and CDR2 SNEGSKA (reference sequence). This CDR3 reads CSAVQGGFDTGELFF. The CDR3 DNA reads as TGCAGTGCTGTTCAGGGGGGATTCGACACCGGGGAGCTGTTTTTT.

The V call is TRBV7-7, the J call TRBJ2-2; D gene unclear. CDR1 and CDR2 from the germline V gene are SSHAT and FNYEAQ (reference sequence). The CDR3 totals 14 residues. The CDR3 protein is CASSDSPWTGELFF. CDR3 coding DNA: TGTGCTAGCTCGGATAGTCCATGGACCGGGGAGCTGTTTTTT.

This chain links TRBV7-8 with TRBJ2-2, with 7 bases matching TRBD1. Looked up from germline, CDR1 is SGHVS and CDR2 is FQNEAQ. Unmatched junction bases numbered 5, after V lost 5 bases and J lost 5 bases. The CDR3 extends over 14 amino acids. The CDR3 reads CASSPSTGTGELFF. The CDR3 DNA is TGTGCCAGCAGCCCCTCGACAGGGACCGGGGAGCTGTTTTTT.

This clonotype was found many times. The chain is built from TRBV19 and TRBJ1-2; D unresolved. CDR1 and CDR2 (germline): LNHDA, SQIVND (reference sequence). Trimming took 4 bases from V and 6 from J, leaving 12 bases between them. The CDR3 extends over 13 amino acids. Here the CDR3 DNA reads TGTGCCAGTAGTACTTCGCCCGGGGATGGCTACACCTTC. Its translation: CASSTSPGDGYTF.

This clonotype was observed at least ten times. The chain couples TRBV6-1 to TRBJ1-1; perhaps TRBD1 as D (5 bases). The CDR3 has 14 residues. Germline lookup yields CDR1 MNHNS and CDR2 SASEGT. V lost 6 bases to trimming and J lost 3 bases, with 14 bases between them. CDR3 DNA: TGTGCCAGCAGCCGGGGGAGGTGGGACACTGAAGCTTTCTTT. Translating gives CASSRGRWDTEAFF.

This clonotype was counted between two and nine times. The chain couples TRBV29-1 to TRBJ2-7, with TRBD2 identical over 8 bases. This CDR3 comprises 12 residues. Trimming took 6 bases from V and 2 from J; bases not matched to a gene: 3. Germline V gives CDR1 SQVTM, CDR2 ANQGSEA. CDR3 loop: CSVLAGTYEQYF. The CDR3 nucleotides read TGCAGCGTGTTAGCGGGAACCTACGAGCAGTACTTC.

The chain employs TRBV19 and TRBJ2-7; a weak D match, TRBD1 (6 bases). CDR3 length: 14 amino acids. V was clipped by 6 bases and J by 3 bases, with 15 bases between them. Germline V CDR1 and CDR2: LNHDA, SQIVND (reference sequence). In nucleotides, the CDR3 is TGTGCCAGTAGACCGGGACATGGGATCTACGAGCAGTACTTC. It encodes CASRPGHGIYEQYF.

DNA for the CDR3: TGTGCCAGCGCACTTACGAACACCGGGGAGCTGTTTTTT. Translating it yields CASALTNTGELFF. The chain links TRBV2 to TRBJ2-2; D remains unclear. There are 13 residues in the CDR3. Trimming removed 8 bases from V and 0 bases from J, with 7 bases in between. Germline loops: CDR1 SNHLY, CDR2 FYNNEI.

The chain links TRBV7-3 to TRBJ2-1; TRBD2 matches 8 bases. Trimming cost V 5 bases and J 6 bases; bases outside gene matches: 6. This CDR3 has 14 residues. The V gene's germline CDR1 is SGHTA and CDR2 FQGTGA. The CDR3 nucleotides read TGTGCCAGCAGCCCAAGCGGGAGACTCAATGAGCAGTTCTTC. Translating gives CASSPSGRLNEQFF.

The V gene is TRBV4-1, the J gene TRBJ2-7, with D perhaps matching TRBD2 (5 bases). Germline V gives CDR1 MGHRA, CDR2 YSYEKL. CDR3 size: 15 residues. V was shortened by 1 base and J by 1 base, with 11 bases between the two germline ends. The CDR3, as DNA: TGCGCCAGCAGCCAAGGATCGGGATTTTCCTACGAGCAGTACTTC. It codes for CASSQGSGFSYEQYF.

This clonotype was observed a few times. The chain uses TRBV4-1 and TRBJ2-7; TRBD2 matches at 9 bases. Germline V gene lookup returns CDR1 MGHRA and CDR2 YSYEKL. The ends lost 0 bases at V and 6 bases at J; junction bases unmatched: 9. This CDR3 has 16 amino acids. The CDR3 nucleotides are TGCGCCAGCAGCCAAGATAGCGGGGGCACACTTCGCGAGCAGTACTTC. Amino acids: CASSQDSGGTLREQYF.

The table lists this clonotype with many counts. The chain has TRBV5-1 and TRBJ1-6; D gene ambiguous. The V gene lost 5 bases and the J gene lost 5 bases, with 11 bases spanning the gap. The CDR3 loop spans 14 amino acids. CDR1 and CDR2 (germline): SGHRS, YFSETQ. CDR3 region: CASREDVHNSPLHF. The CDR3 region has the DNA TGCGCCAGCAGAGAGGACGTCCATAATTCACCCCTCCACTTT. Complete variable domain (other parts from reference TRBV5-1 and TRBJ1-6): KAGVTQTPRYLIKTRGQQVTLSCSPISGHRSVSWYQQTPGQGLQFLFEYFSETQRNKGNFPGRFSGRQFSNSRSEMNVSTLELGDSALYLCASREDVHNSPLHFGNGTRLTVT.

A few counts support this clonotype. J is TRBJ1-6 and V is TRBV5-6; D not resolved. CDR1 and CDR2 from the germline V gene are SGHDT and YYEEEE. CDR3 length equals 16 residues. V was shortened by 4 bases and J by 0 bases, with 11 bases between the two germline ends. CDR3 sequence (DNA): TGTGCCAGCAGCAGAGGACGGGGCTCCTATAATTCACCCCTCCACTTT. This codes for CASSRGRGSYNSPLHF. Full variable domain (outside the CDR3, taken from reference TRBV5-6 and TRBJ1-6): DAGVTQSPTHLIKTRGQQVTLRCSPKSGHDTVSWYQQALGQGPQFIFQYYEEEERQRGNFPDRFSGHQFPNYSSELNVNALLLGDSALYLCASSRGRGSYNSPLHFGNGTRLTVT.

This clonotype was counted at least ten times. J is TRBJ2-1 and V is TRBV11-3; D possibly corresponds to TRBD2 (5 bases). The CDR3 contains 13 residues. The V and J ends lost 1 base and 9 bases respectively, with 10 bases between them. Germline CDR1 is SGHNT and CDR2 is YENEEA. This CDR3 is CASSLASIGEQFF. In nucleotides, the CDR3 is TGTGCCAGCAGCTTAGCTAGCATCGGTGAGCAGTTCTTC.

This clonotype was seen a handful of times. A much larger clone sits a single nucleotide away, making a read error possible. The chain joins TRBV3-1 to TRBJ2-1; either TRBD1 or TRBD2 may supply D (5 bases each). The last part of the DNA fits TRBJ2-7 better; the J call may be wrong. CDR1 is LGHDT, CDR2 YNNKEL, per germline (reference sequence). There are 14 residues in the CDR3. The CDR3 loop reads CASRGTGTYNEQYF. CDR3 nucleotides: TGTGCCAGCAGAGGGACGGGAACCTACAATGAGCAGTACTTC.

The sample holds many counts of this clonotype. This chain connects TRBV29-1 to TRBJ2-7; a weak D match, TRBD2 (7 bases). Germline V gene sequence: CDR1 SQVTM, CDR2 ANQGSEA. V lost 4 bases, J lost 4 bases, and 14 bases lay in between. This CDR3 region has 13 residues. CDR3 sequence (DNA): TGCAGCGTTGGTCAGGGGCGGGGGTACGAGCAGTACTTC. As protein: CSVGQGRGYEQYF.

The CDR3 DNA follows: TGTGCCAGCAGCTTAGGGACTTCGGGGGAAAAACTGTTTTTT. Protein sequence: CASSLGTSGEKLFF. The chain combines TRBV7-2 with TRBJ1-4; no reliable D call. This CDR3 is built from 14 residues. Trimming stripped 1 base from V and 8 bases from J, with 11 bases between. Germline V gene lookup returns CDR1 SGHTA and CDR2 FQGNSA.